This T cell receptor beta chain was retrieved from a study of OX40 agonist ivuxolimab in advanced cancers. Study as a whole: The treatment was a fully human IgG2 OX40 agonist, ivuxolimab.

Sequencing used immunoSEQ multiplex PCR; TCRdb keeps in-frame clones, though not all of them. Here the sample spans 77,000 or so clones, 90% being singletons. Germline lookup yields CDR1 MNHNY and CDR2 SVGAGI (reference sequence). The V segment lost 6 bases and the J segment 0 bases; nucleotides outside the gene matches: 5. The length of the CDR3 is 15 residues. The source material was CD4+ or CD8+ T cells sorted from blood, sampled in a trial of the OX40 agonist ivuxolimab. The TCR sequence derives from an adult with an advanced solid tumor such as melanoma, head and neck, liver or kidney cancer. The rearrangement links TRBV6-6 to TRBJ2-1; TRBD2 agrees at 7 bases. The DNA for the CDR3 is TGTGCCAGCAGGACTAGCCCCAGCTCCTACAATGAGCAGTTCTTC. Its translation is CASRTSPSSYNEQFF.